The source of this T cell receptor (beta chain) is a study of shared clonotypes between healthy human individuals. Notes on this clone: Its antigen is as yet unknown.

General study points: In several donors, 4.5% to 5.5% of naive CD4 clonotypes appeared in common.

Sequencing used immunoSEQ multiplex PCR; TCRdb keeps in-frame clones, though not all of them. Of about 2.3 million clones in the sample, under 95% are singletons; the top ten hold 0.3% to 0.45%. The sequenced material came from naive CD4+ T cells from PBMCs. Sample subset: CD45RA+ positively selected. This receptor was taken from a man between 18 and 35 years old in good health. Some clones in this sample may be carry-over from other donors' samples.

CDR3 nucleotide sequence: TGCAGTGCTGGGACTATCAATGAGCAGTTCTTC. Translation: CSAGTINEQFF. The rearrangement links TRBV20-1 to TRBJ2-1; TRBD2 matches 7 bases. V was pared by 5 bases and J by 6 bases, with 1 base of the junction left unmatched. This CDR3 spans 11 amino acids. Germline CDR1 and CDR2: DFQATT and SNEGSKA (reference sequence).